Each of the 25 T cell receptor beta chains below was sequenced from the same sample in a study of breast tumors, draining lymph nodes, adjacent tissues (dated by TCRdb to 2016 to 2017). Libraries were prepared through multiplex PCR. The instrument given in TCRdb is Illumina HiSeq 2000. The public reads were run again by TCRdb, first through fastp at Q25 and then through MiXCR, and only productive beta chains were kept. Merged by CDR3 protein, the rows form single entries marked with the most common genes and DNA. In all, the sample holds about 140,000 distinct CDR3 sequences, and approximately 29% of those were seen once. The top ten hold approximately 2.2% of the sample. Lymph node samples came from the axillary draining lymph nodes of breast cancer patients. The sample taken for sequencing was axillary lymph node tissue. The receptors come from a female donor with breast cancer. Some clones in this sample may be carry-over from other donors' samples.

In this sample, this clonotype turned up a few times. One base away lies a much larger clone, so this may be a sequencing read error. This is likely a read error, given that the CDR3 carries no conserved phenylalanine or tryptophan at its end. The chain links TRBV4-2 to TRBJ1-5; 9 nucleotides line up with TRBD1. Trimming removed 1 base from V and 4 bases from J; junction bases left unmatched: 2. CDR1 and CDR2 from the germline V gene are LGHNA and YNFKEQ. The CDR3 contains 15 residues. This CDR3 reads CASSQAQGANQPQHS. In DNA form, the CDR3 reads TGTGCCAGCAGCCAAGCACAGGGGGCAAATCAGCCCCAGCATTCT.

In this sample, this clonotype turned up many times. J is TRBJ2-1 and V is TRBV6-1; D gene unclear. With 10 bases removed from V and 0 bases from J, the gap between germline ends came to 13 bases. The germline gives CDR1 MNHNS, CDR2 SASEGT. The CDR3 has 14 amino acids. The CDR3 sequence: CATAAVSSYNEQFF. The CDR3, as DNA: TGTGCCACCGCGGCCGTTAGCTCCTACAATGAGCAGTTCTTC.

This clonotype was counted at least ten times. The chain couples TRBV7-9 to TRBJ2-5, with D perhaps TRBD1 (6 bases). Per the germline V gene, CDR1 is SEHNR and CDR2 is FQNEAQ (reference sequence). The V and J ends lost 5 bases and 5 bases respectively, with 15 bases between them. This CDR3 contains 14 residues. The CDR3 DNA follows: TGTGCCAGCAGCGCCTACACAGGGCCGGAGACCCAGTACTTC. This encodes CASSAYTGPETQYF.

This clonotype came up many times. This sequence joins TRBV27 and TRBJ1-2; no clear D. Trimming took 6 bases from V and 6 from J, leaving 14 bases between them. The CDR3 length is 13 residues. CDR1 MNHEY and CDR2 SMNVEV come from the germline V gene (reference sequence). The CDR3 DNA reads TGTGCCAGCAGGTCTTTTGGAGGGAATGGCTACACCTTC. It specifies CASRSFGGNGYTF.

Of note for this clonotype: At one of its ends the junction is not consistent with the germline gene, which may arise from a read error. The chain has TRBV9 and TRBJ2-5; 7 bases map to TRBD1. The germline V gene has CDR1 SGDLS and CDR2 YYNGEE. CDR3 length equals 14 residues. The DNA of the CDR3 is TGCGCCAGCAGCTTGGCGGACAGGCAAGAGACCCAGTCCTTC. Encoded protein: CASSLADRQETQSF.

This clonotype was observed at least ten times. The V gene is TRBV7-3, the J gene TRBJ2-3, with 9 positions matching TRBD2. J gave up 1 base and V 5 bases, and 4 bases lay outside the gene matches. The CDR3 consists of 15 residues. CDR1 is SGHTA and CDR2 is FQGTGA in the germline V gene. CDR3 sequence: CASSLRTSGTDTQYF. CDR3 nucleotide sequence: TGTGCCAGCAGCCTAAGGACTAGCGGCACAGATACGCAGTATTTT.

The chain uses TRBV12-3 or TRBV12-4 and TRBJ2-5; D assignment may be TRBD1 or TRBD2 (5 bases each). This CDR3 region has 14 residues. V lost 5 bases and J lost 10, with 20 bases in between. CDR3: CASSHSPGQRSQYF. The CDR3 coding sequence is TGTGCCAGCAGTCATTCTCCGGGGCAGCGGAGCCAGTACTTC.

This clonotype was recorded at least ten times. The rearrangement links TRBV19 to TRBJ1-2, with D possibly TRBD1 on 6 matching bases. With 5 bases removed from V and 1 base from J, the gap between germline ends came to 11 bases. Germline lookup yields CDR1 LNHDA and CDR2 SQIVND (reference sequence). The CDR3 consists of 14 residues. The CDR3 protein is CASSSQGHNYGYTF. The CDR3 DNA reads TGTGCCAGTAGTTCCCAGGGGCATAACTATGGCTACACCTTC.

The chain employs TRBV2 and TRBJ2-1; TRBD2 matches at 15 bases. Germline CDR1 reads SNHLY; CDR2 reads FYNNEI. V lost 6 bases, J lost 6 bases, and 9 bases stayed unmatched. The CDR3 totals 17 residues. This chain's CDR3 is CASRTRTSGGGRNEQFF. The CDR3 DNA sequence: TGTGCCAGCAGGACCCGGACTAGCGGGGGGGGACGCAATGAGCAGTTCTTC. Complete variable domain (other parts from reference TRBV2 and TRBJ2-1): EPEVTQTPSHQVTQMGQEVILRCVPISNHLYFYWYRQILGQKVEFLVSFYNNEISEKSEIFDDQFSVERPDGSNFTLKIRSTKLEDSAMYFCASRTRTSGGGRNEQFFGPGTRLTVL.

Details on this clonotype: A much larger clone differs from this one at a single base, so this may be a read error. The chain combines TRBV2 with TRBJ1-4; no clear D. This CDR3 comprises 15 residues. Germline V gene sequence: CDR1 SNHLY, CDR2 FYNNEI. The CDR3 protein is CASSPNPGEDEKLLF. The CDR3 DNA is TGTGCCAGCAGCCCCAATCCCGGCGAGGATGAAAAACTGCTTTTT.

This clonotype was seen many times. A much larger clone sits a single nucleotide away, making a read error possible. This chain links TRBV2 with TRBJ1-6, with D maybe TRBD1 (6 bases). CDR1 SNHLY and CDR2 FYNNEI come from the germline V gene. V was cut by 8 bases and J by 11 bases, with 19 bases left in between. The CDR3 consists of 14 residues. The DNA of the CDR3 is TGTGCCAGCCAAGCTGTCCAGGGGAGTCCACCCCTCCACTTT. As protein: CASQAVQGSPPLHF. Together with reference TRBV2 and TRBJ1-6, the CDR3 gives the full variable domain: EPEVTQTPSHQVTQMGQEVILRCVPISNHLYFYWYRQILGQKVEFLVSFYNNEISEKSEIFDDQFSVERPDGSNFTLKIRSTKLEDSAMYFCASQAVQGSPPLHFGNGTRLTVT.

The table lists this clonotype with a count of one. The rearrangement uses TRBV7-9 and TRBJ1-3; D is undetermined. V gave up 2 bases and J gave up 0 bases, with 5 bases separating them. The germline gives CDR1 SEHNR, CDR2 FQNEAQ (reference sequence). This CDR3 is built from 14 residues. CDR3 DNA: TGTGCCAGCAGCTTAAGGAGCTCTGGAAACACCATATATTTT. Protein sequence: CASSLRSSGNTIYF.

At least ten counts were recorded for this clonotype. The chain carries TRBV29-1 and TRBJ2-4; D may be TRBD1 or TRBD2 (6 bases each). Germline CDR1 SQVTM, CDR2 ANQGSEA. V lost 7 bases to trimming and J lost 7 bases, with 17 bases between them. This CDR3 is 13 amino acids long. As DNA, the CDR3 is TGCAGCGCAGCCGGGGGCGCGGAGAACATTCAGTACTTC. Its translation: CSAAGGAENIQYF. The variable domain in full, with the rest retrieved from reference TRBV29-1 and TRBJ2-4, is SAVISQKPSRDICQRGTSLTIQCQVDSQVTMMFWYRQQPGQSLTLIATANQGSEATYESGFVIDKFPISRPNLTFSTLTVSNMSPEDSSIYLCSAAGGAENIQYFGAGTRLSVL.

The CDR3 spells CASSYSIDGDLAKNIQYF. In nucleotides, the CDR3 is TGTGCCAGCAGTTACTCGATTGATGGGGATCTTGCCAAAAACATTCAGTACTTC. The V call is TRBV6-6, the J call TRBJ2-4; D not certain. The CDR3 length is 18 residues. Trimming took off 0 bases at V and 1 base at J, with 16 bases between the two ends. The germline CDR1 and CDR2 sequences are MNHNY and SVGAGI (reference sequence).

This clonotype was seen many times. The V gene is TRBV11-3, the J gene TRBJ2-7; no reliable D call. The CDR3 is 14 residues long. Trimming took off 3 bases at V and 0 bases at J, with 9 bases between the two ends. The germline CDR1 and CDR2 sequences are SGHNT and YENEEA. In DNA, the CDR3 is TGTGCCAGCAGCTTCGATGGCAGCTCCTACGAGCAGTACTTC. This translates into CASSFDGSSYEQYF.

This clonotype showed up many times. This chain connects TRBV27 to TRBJ2-7, with 7 positions matching TRBD2. CDR1 and CDR2 from the germline V gene are MNHEY and SMNVEV (reference sequence). The trim removed 8 bases at V and 5 bases at J, leaving 15 bases unmatched. The length of the CDR3 is 15 residues. The CDR3 spells CASGTRNRGVDEQYF. The CDR3 DNA reads TGTGCCAGCGGAACGCGAAACCGGGGGGTTGACGAGCAGTACTTC.

There are many counts of this clonotype. V gene TRBV20-1 combines with J gene TRBJ2-4; 9 nucleotides agree with TRBD1. Germline values: CDR1 DFQATT, CDR2 SNEGSKA (reference sequence). This CDR3 has 13 amino acids. The V and J ends lost 4 bases and 7 bases, in that order; junction bases with no gene match: 5. The CDR3 region has the DNA TGCAGTGCTATACAGGGGGCGATGAACATTCAGTACTTC. The encoded protein is CSAIQGAMNIQYF.

This clonotype was detected ten times or more. This CDR3 is CASGLVPTDTQYF. Here the CDR3 DNA reads TGTGCTAGTGGTTTGGTTCCCACAGATACGCAGTATTTT. V usage is TRBV12-5 and J usage is TRBJ2-3; D gene unclear. Germline V gives CDR1 LGHNT, CDR2 FRNRAP. V dropped 0 bases and J dropped 2 bases, with 3 bases sitting between them. This CDR3 has 13 residues.

This clonotype showed up many times. The chain combines TRBV4-1 with TRBJ2-2, with D possibly being TRBD1 or TRBD2 (5 bases each). Germline V gives CDR1 MGHRA, CDR2 YSYEKL. Trimming took off 2 bases at V and 7 bases at J, with 14 bases between the two ends. The CDR3 has 15 amino acids. The CDR3 is CASSQIGGGSGELFF. CDR3 DNA: TGCGCCAGCAGCCAAATAGGTGGGGGTAGCGGGGAGCTGTTTTTT.

The CDR3 nucleotides read TGCAGCGTTATGTCGGGTGAGGAGACCCAGCATTTT. Translated: CSVMSGEETQHF. The gene calls are TRBV29-1 and TRBJ1-5; no definite D call. This CDR3 is built from 12 residues. V lost 5 bases, J lost 11 bases, and 16 bases lay in between. Germline V gene sequence: CDR1 SQVTM, CDR2 ANQGSEA.

The chain has TRBV28 and TRBJ1-2, with 10 bases lining up with TRBD1. The CDR3 runs 16 residues. CDR1 MDHEN and CDR2 SYDVKM come from the germline V gene. The V and J ends lost 6 bases and 3 bases, in that order; junction bases with no gene match: 10. CDR3 in DNA: TGTGCCAGCAGACCAAGGACAGGGGGTTTTCACTATGGCTACACCTTC. Protein sequence: CASRPRTGGFHYGYTF.

This clonotype has ten or more counts. V usage is TRBV5-1 and J usage is TRBJ1-3; D is possibly TRBD1 (6 bases). CDR3 size: 15 residues. Trimming shortened V by 3 bases and J by 1 base, and 11 bases separated the two germline ends. Germline values: CDR1 SGHRS, CDR2 YFSETQ. CDR3 bases: TGCGCCAGCAGCTCGGGGGCGACGTCTGGAAACACCATATATTTT. Translated: CASSSGATSGNTIYF.

For this clonotype: The junction does not match germline at one end; this may be a read error. The chain uses TRBV5-1 and TRBJ1-1, with 7 bases fitting TRBD1. The germline V gene encodes CDR1 SGHRS and CDR2 YFSETQ. There are 14 residues in the CDR3. The CDR3 is CASSPGDRNTESFF. The CDR3 DNA is TGCGCCAGCAGCCCGGGGGACAGAAACACTGAATCTTTCTTT. Supplemented by reference TRBV5-1 and TRBJ1-1, the full variable domain reads KAGVTQTPRYLIKTRGQQVTLSCSPISGHRSVSWYQQTPGQGLQFLFEYFSETQRNKGNFPGRFSGRQFSNSRSEMNVSTLELGDSALYLCASSPGDRNTESFFGQGTRLTVV.

Points on this clonotype: This may stem from a read error, because a much larger clone lies one nucleotide away. The chain links TRBV20-1 to TRBJ2-1; 8 bases match TRBD1. In germline, CDR1 is DFQATT, CDR2 SNEGSKA (reference sequence). The CDR3 has 14 amino acids. This chain's CDR3 is CSASRQGYYTEQFF. The CDR3 region has the DNA TGCAGTGCTAGCCGACAGGGGTATTACACTGAGCAGTTCTTC.

This clonotype came up many times. The chain uses TRBV11-2 and TRBJ1-6; D is possibly TRBD1 (5 bases). The CDR3 spans 14 residues. Per germline, CDR1 SGHAT and CDR2 FQNNGV. V was pared by 4 bases and J by 4 bases, with 8 bases between. The chain's CDR3 is CASSSPGYNSPLHF. CDR3 DNA: TGTGCCAGCAGCTCGCCAGGGTATAATTCACCCCTCCACTTT. The entire variable domain, with the rest obtained from reference TRBV11-2 and TRBJ1-6, is as follows: EAGVAQSPRYKIIEKRQSVAFWCNPISGHATLYWYQQILGQGPKLLIQFQNNGVVDDSQLPKDRFSAERLKGVDSTLKIQPAKLEDSAVYLCASSSPGYNSPLHFGNGTRLTVT.